This T cell receptor beta chain was captured in a study of OX40 agonist ivuxolimab in advanced cancers. Turning to the study itself: Intravenous ivuxolimab was administered to patients every 2 weeks at 0.01 to 10 mg/kg. Findings and caveats of the study: Low normalized T-cell clonal expansion also characterized some of the nonresponders. At 0.1 to 3.0 mg/kg, clonal expansion of CD4+ and CD8+ blood T cells had occurred by week 6. Partly responding patients at 0.1-3.0 mg/kg showed some of the smallest clonal expansion.

To note about this clone: Its specificity is not known.

Data came from immunoSEQ multiplex PCR; TCRdb stores just in-frame clones and leaves some out. The sample consists of approximately 160,000 clones, approximately 94% of them appearing once. Trimming cost V 9 bases and J 0 bases, with 14 bases left between them. Germline CDR1 LNHDA, CDR2 SQIVND (reference sequence). This CDR3 is built from 14 residues. The genes are TRBV19 and TRBJ1-2, with D uncertain. Sequenced material: CD4+ or CD8+ T cells sorted from blood, taken in a trial of the OX40 agonist ivuxolimab. The clonotype comes from an adult with an advanced solid tumor such as melanoma, head and neck, liver or kidney cancer. This CDR3 reads CASRRAQTNYGYTF. The CDR3 DNA sequence: TGTGCCAGCCGAAGGGCACAGACTAACTATGGCTACACCTTC.